The entry below describes one T cell receptor beta chain. Germline values: CDR1 SGHKS, CDR2 YYEKEE (reference sequence). CDR3 length: 14 amino acids. The V end lost 1 base, the J end lost 3 bases, and 7 bases lay between the germline ends. Authors' data handling: Counts of nucleated cells, estimated from reference gene primer amplification, were obtained. The protocol was immunoSEQ multiplex PCR, while the TCRdb copy is restricted to in-frame clones and leaves out a portion. V and J calls and clone size are those listed in that table; D and trimming were worked out from the DNA. The data show approximately 220,000 clones, with approximately 80% seen just once and approximately 4.5% held by the top ten. This sample was taken from a study of blood T cell repertoires in COVID-19. As for the study in general: Material from acute and convalescent COVID-19 was sourced from the United States, Italy and Spain. In each case, the material was cDNA or gDNA derived from T cells, B-cell-depleted T cells, or PBMCs.

The rearrangement uses TRBV5-5 and TRBJ1-4, with D hard to call. The TCR comes from a woman aged 70 to 79 with acute or convalescent COVID-19. The sample comprised peripheral blood. CDR3 coding DNA: TGTGCCAGCAGCTTGCAAATCCCTAATGAAAAACTGTTTTTT. Translated: CASSLQIPNEKLFF.